This T cell receptor (beta chain) was obtained from a study of T-cell memory formation after mild COVID-19. The V and J ends lost 5 bases and 6 bases respectively, with 10 bases between them. This CDR3 region has 11 residues. The germline V gene has CDR1 SQVTM and CDR2 ANQGSEA. TCRdb ran MiXCR on the 5' RACE reads and lists one entry per CDR3 protein. The sample carries around 420,000 distinct CDR3 sequences, more than 20% recorded once. The sample comprised PBMCs or a T cell subset sorted from them (not recorded which). The clonotype originates from an adult woman who had mild COVID-19 (a few samples of this study predate the infection). Cell type and time point are not known. J is TRBJ1-2 and V is TRBV29-1; D call uncertain. CDR3 sequence: CSVWYRDGYTF. DNA of the CDR3: TGCAGCGTTTGGTACCGGGATGGCTACACCTTC.